One and the same sample provided the 19 T cell receptor beta chains below, sequenced in a study of cytomegalovirus exposure and HLA in healthy donors. PCR was performed using 60 Vbeta and 13 Jbeta primers. Sequencing was performed with immunoSEQ multiplex PCR; in TCRdb, only in-frame clones are kept and a portion is missing. The sample carries 200,000 or so clones, around 85% recorded once. The specimen was PBMCs. These TCRs come from a man aged 50 to 60 in good health and CMV-seronegative.

This sequence joins TRBV5-4 and TRBJ2-1; 7 nucleotides match TRBD1. Germline V gene lookup returns CDR1 SGHNT and CDR2 YYREEE (reference sequence). The CDR3 runs to 12 residues. V dropped 4 bases and J dropped 7; count of bases not matched to a gene: 2. The DNA of the CDR3 is TGTGCCAGCAGCGAGACAGGGAATGAGCAGTTCTTC. Translated, it gives CASSETGNEQFF.

The chain combines TRBV27 with TRBJ2-2, with D perhaps matching TRBD1 (5 bases). The CDR3 is 16 amino acids. Germline-derived CDR1 and CDR2 are MNHEY and SMNVEV (reference sequence). V was clipped by 9 bases and J by 0 bases, with 17 bases between them. DNA of the CDR3: TGTGCCAGTTCTCCGGACATCGACGCGAACACCGGGGAGCTGTTTTTT. This sequence encodes CASSPDIDANTGELFF.

CDR3 coding DNA: TGTGCCAGCAGTTTAACCGACAGGGGGCCCCACACCATATATTTT. This sequence encodes CASSLTDRGPHTIYF. This sequence joins TRBV28 and TRBJ1-3, with 10 nucleotides matching TRBD1. CDR1 and CDR2 (germline): MDHEN, SYDVKM. CDR3 length: 15 residues. V was pared by 2 bases and J by 8 bases, with 6 bases of the junction left unmatched.

The gene calls are TRBV5-1 and TRBJ2-5, with TRBD2 matching 10 bases. Trimming took 2 bases from V and 5 from J; bases not matched to a gene: 12. CDR1 is SGHRS, CDR2 YFSETQ, per germline. CDR3 length: 17 residues. As DNA, the CDR3 is TGCGCCAGCAGCTTACCCACTCTAGCGGGAGATGGGGAGACCCAGTACTTC. Translating gives CASSLPTLAGDGETQYF.

This chain connects TRBV30 to TRBJ2-2; TRBD2 aligns across 7 bases. This CDR3 comprises 13 residues. J was trimmed by 7 bases and V by 6 bases; bases with no gene match: 8. The germline CDR1 and CDR2 sequences are GTSNPN and SVGIG (reference sequence). The CDR3 bases are TGTGCCTGTGTCCCGGGGGGAATCGGGGAGCTGTTTTTT. Translation: CACVPGGIGELFF. The complete variable domain, with remaining parts taken from reference TRBV30 and TRBJ2-2, reads SQTIHQWPATLVQPVGSPLSLECTVEGTSNPNLYWYRQAAGRGLQLLFYSVGIGQISSEVPQNLSASRPQDRQFILSSKKLLLSDSGFYLCACVPGGIGELFFGEGSRLTVL.

The CDR3 here is CASSLFWSGTSTDTQYF. The DNA for the CDR3 is TGTGCCAGCAGCTTATTTTGGAGCGGTACTAGCACAGATACGCAGTATTTT. The V and J genes are TRBV7-9 and TRBJ2-3; tentative D call: TRBD2 (5 bases). This CDR3 has 17 residues. Trimming left V 2 bases short and J 0 bases short, with 15 bases between. The germline CDR1 and CDR2 sequences are SEHNR and FQNEAQ (reference sequence).

This clone has a handful of counts. The rearrangement uses TRBV12-5 and TRBJ2-1; maybe TRBD2 (6 bases). The germline CDR1 and CDR2 sequences are LGHNT and FRNRAP. This CDR3 is 13 amino acids long. V dropped 3 bases and J dropped 7 bases, with 10 bases sitting between them. CDR3 sequence: CASGFREINEQFF. DNA for the CDR3: TGTGCTAGTGGTTTTCGGGAGATTAATGAGCAGTTCTTC.

This chain uses TRBV28 with TRBJ2-7, with D perhaps matching TRBD2 (6 bases). CDR3 length: 14 amino acids. CDR1 is MDHEN, CDR2 SYDVKM, per germline. V lost 4 bases and J 5 bases, leaving 15 bases between the germline ends. In nucleotides, the CDR3 is TGTGCCAGCAGTTGGCGGGACTTCTCGGACGAGCAGTACTTC. Residues: CASSWRDFSDEQYF.

This clone appeared a single time. V and J are TRBV5-1 and TRBJ2-5, with D possibly being TRBD1 (6 bases). The J call may be wrong; the DNA end is better matched by TRBJ2-7. The CDR3 has 13 residues. The germline CDR1 and CDR2 sequences are SGHRS and YFSETQ. The CDR3 sequence is CASRVGASYEQYF. Here the CDR3 DNA reads TGCGCCAGCCGTGTGGGGGCCTCCTACGAGCAGTACTTC.

This clone was detected only a few times. The chain recombines TRBV9 with TRBJ1-1; 7 bases are a match to TRBD1. This CDR3 spans 14 amino acids. Germline CDR1 and CDR2: SGDLS and YYNGEE. With 4 bases clipped from V and 13 bases from J, the junction kept 16 bases outside the gene matches. The CDR3 DNA reads as TGTGCCAGCAGCCCCGAAAAACCAGGACAGGCAAATTTCTTT. This encodes CASSPEKPGQANFF.

The J gene is TRBJ2-6, the V gene TRBV29-1; 13 bases fit TRBD2. The CDR3 covers 18 residues. Germline V gives CDR1 SQVTM, CDR2 ANQGSEA. With 4 bases clipped from V and 4 bases from J, the junction kept 10 bases outside the gene matches. CDR3 in amino acids: CSVVFGLAGVGGANVLTF. CDR3 nucleotides: TGCAGCGTTGTTTTCGGACTAGCGGGAGTTGGAGGGGCCAACGTCCTGACTTTC.

This clone was counted a single time. This sequence joins TRBV19 and TRBJ2-3; D is ambiguous. CDR1 LNHDA and CDR2 SQIVND come from the germline V gene (reference sequence). V was clipped by 7 bases and J by 2 bases, with 10 bases between them. There are 13 residues in the CDR3. The CDR3 here is CASKGEHTDTQYF. The CDR3 DNA is TGTGCCAGTAAAGGAGAGCACACAGATACGCAGTATTTT.

The chain links TRBV10-3 to TRBJ1-1; D gene ambiguous. Deletions cut 3 bases from V and 11 bases from J, with 13 bases between. Germline CDR1 reads ENHRY; CDR2 reads SYGVKD. This CDR3 comprises 12 residues. This chain's CDR3 is CAISDPNVRAFF. Written as DNA, the CDR3 is TGTGCCATCAGTGACCCGAATGTGCGTGCTTTCTTT.

This clone was picked up a small number of times. J is TRBJ2-1 and V is TRBV30; TRBD2 agrees at 12 bases. Germline CDR1 GTSNPN, CDR2 SVGIG (reference sequence). Trimming took 0 bases from V and 0 from J; bases not matched to a gene: 3. CDR3 size: 17 residues. The CDR3 here is CAWSVPGLAGSYNEQFF. CDR3 nucleotide sequence: TGTGCCTGGAGTGTCCCGGGACTAGCGGGCTCCTACAATGAGCAGTTCTTC. The full variable domain, its missing parts supplied by reference TRBV30 and TRBJ2-1, is SQTIHQWPATLVQPVGSPLSLECTVEGTSNPNLYWYRQAAGRGLQLLFYSVGIGQISSEVPQNLSASRPQDRQFILSSKKLLLSDSGFYLCAWSVPGLAGSYNEQFFGPGTRLTVL.

The chain has TRBV5-4 and TRBJ2-6; 9 positions match TRBD1. The trim removed 3 bases at V and 0 bases at J, leaving 4 bases unmatched. The CDR3 consists of 17 residues. Per germline, CDR1 SGHNT and CDR2 YYREEE (reference sequence). As DNA, the CDR3 is TGTGCCAGCAGCTCCGGGACAGGGAGCTCTGGGGCCAACGTCCTGACTTTC. Translating gives CASSSGTGSSGANVLTF.

The chain combines TRBV5-1 with TRBJ2-3, with TRBD2 as a possible D gene (6 bases). The V and J ends lost 3 bases and 6 bases respectively, with 11 bases between them. Germline CDR1 and CDR2: SGHRS and YFSETQ. The CDR3 covers 13 residues. CDR3 in DNA: TGCGCCAGCAGCTCGGGACTTGGGGATACGCAGTATTTT. The encoded protein is CASSSGLGDTQYF.

The chain has TRBV6-1 and TRBJ1-2, with D hard to call. The V gene lost 1 base and the J gene lost 9 bases, with 12 bases spanning the gap. Per the germline V gene, CDR1 is MNHNS and CDR2 is SASEGT. This CDR3 comprises 13 residues. The CDR3 is CASSEDLRRSYTF. In nucleotides, the CDR3 is TGTGCCAGCAGTGAAGATCTGAGGAGGAGCTACACCTTC.

CDR3 DNA sequence: TGTGCCAGCAGCGAGACTAGCGACACAGATACGCAGTATTTT. It translates to CASSETSDTDTQYF. This chain links TRBV9 with TRBJ2-3, with 8 bases lining up with TRBD2. This CDR3 comprises 14 residues. V shed 3 bases, J shed 2 bases, and the junction held 2 bases outside the gene matches. Germline V gene sequence: CDR1 SGDLS, CDR2 YYNGEE.

The genes are TRBV7-8 and TRBJ2-3; 7 bases are a match to TRBD2. V trimming: 4 bases; J trimming: 0 bases; junction bases outside the gene matches: 7. CDR3 length: 16 amino acids. CDR1 is SGHVS and CDR2 is FQNEAQ in the germline V gene. CDR3: CASSSIAGSSTDTQYF. Here the CDR3 DNA reads TGTGCCAGCAGCTCCATAGCGGGCTCTAGCACAGATACGCAGTATTTT.